The present T cell receptor (beta chain) was sequenced within a study of blood T cell repertoires in COVID-19 (dated by TCRdb to 2018 to 2021). The study in broad terms: Samples from collaborators originated in the United States, Italy and Spain and spanned both the acute and convalescent phases of COVID-19. The material from the prospective study consisted of cDNA or gDNA derived from T cells, B-cell-depleted T cells, or PBMCs. The dataset comprised deeply sampled blood TCRbeta repertoires from subjects exposed to, actively infected with, or recovered from COVID-19. A freely available public database, intended as a resource for researchers studying the immune response to SARS-CoV-2, is where the repertoires were released. Samples came from the ongoing ImmuneRACE study (first 160 participants) plus 1,254 subjects from 6 global collaborators. Nearly every sample came with metadata listing a de-identified subject ID, COVID-19 status, age in years and sex. Where available, HLA class I and class II types were taken from metadata supplied by the sample provider and were not determined by assay-based typing.

Looking up the germline V gene yields CDR1 MRHNA and CDR2 SNTAGT. From the cysteine up to the phenylalanine, the CDR3 has a length of 16 residues. Kept here is only the CDR3 DNA, which spans 48 bases and is read in frame from base 1. Collaborating institutions collected whole blood in K2EDTA tubes following their own protocols. For TCRbeta analysis, collaborator samples were shipped as frozen whole blood, as isolated PBMCs, or as DNA extracted from either sample type. The research as a whole found: How much clinical and demographic metadata was included differed by source and by participant, and the metadata was provided uncurated.

TCRbeta CDR3 regions were amplified from genomic DNA using the immunoSEQ Assay, a bias-controlled multiplex PCR. On the study's bioinformatics: Within the assay, amplification of reference gene primers was used to estimate how many nucleated cells each sample contained. To quantify the absolute abundance of each unique TCRbeta CDR3 rearrangement, sequence reads were collapsed and filtered. For each sample, productive Simpson clonality was calculated as the square root of Simpson's diversity index over productive rearrangements. In its TCRdb copy, this immuneACCESS table keeps in-frame sequences only and misses some clones. Where compared with another copy, unresolved V genes explain less than half of these, and the others have no known cause. Clone size and V and J calls were adopted from that table, with D and trimming inferred from the DNA. Across this sample there are tens of thousands of clones, with roughly 75% seen only once. Clones ranked in the top ten supply roughly 14% of the sample.

Concerning this clone: What this receptor recognizes is not known. One end of the junction does not line up with germline, which may come from a read error.

The chain is encoded by TRBV6-4 joined to TRBJ2-1; 11 junctional bases match TRBD2. The specimen was peripheral blood. This TCR was recovered from a man aged 80 or over with active or convalescent COVID-19. The CDR3 region: CASSEGPLTSGSSQIF. In nucleotide form, the sequence is TGTGCCAGCAGTGAAGGTCCCCTCACTAGCGGGAGTTCTCAGATCTTC.